In its sample, the clone carrying this TCR beta chain was seen a few times. Its target is unknown. The V gene end was trimmed by 2 bases and the J gene end by 2 bases; junction bases not matched to a gene: 2. The CDR3 spans 15 residues. Germline V gene data show CDR1 as SGHVS and CDR2 as FQNEAQ. The data stem from a study of post-analysis software for immune sequencing data. The TCR beta cDNA libraries carried unique molecular identifiers. Each sample of roughly 1 to 11 million input T cells yielded roughly 0.5 million cDNA molecules, so each molecule approximated one T cell. TCRdb ran MiXCR on the PCR reads and lists one entry per CDR3 protein. The sample yields 350,000 to 500,000 distinct CDR3 sequences, approximately 37% seen once. Study-wide points: The five TRBV segments detected at higher frequency in patients than in controls included TRBV5-6, TRBV5-1 and TRBV20-1.

The specimen was blood. The clonotype comes from a girl aged 2 to 9 with multiple sclerosis. This rearrangement joins TRBV7-8 to TRBJ1-5; 8 nucleotides align to TRBD1. The CDR3 DNA is TGTGCCAGCAGCTTATCAGGGGGCGGCAATCAGCCCCAGCATTTT. Translation gives CASSLSGGGNQPQHF. Based on the CDR3 plus reference TRBV7-8 and TRBJ1-5, the full variable domain is GAGVSQSPRYKVAKRGQDVALRCDPISGHVSLFWYQQALGQGPEFLTYFQNEAQLDKSGLPSDRFFAERPEGSVSTLKIQRTQQEDSAVYLCASSLSGGGNQPQHFGDGTRLSIL.